This T cell receptor (beta chain) was retrieved from a study of control samples from healthy donors and cancer patients. The CDR3 is 14 residues long. V dropped 4 bases and J dropped 1 base, with 10 bases sitting between them. CDR1 is LGHDT and CDR2 is YNNKEL in the germline V gene (reference sequence). Clones were read by immunoSEQ multiplex PCR, and TCRdb kept only the in-frame ones, dropping some. The sample consists of some 15,000 clones, around 86% of them appearing once. The chain uses TRBV3-1 (or the pseudogene TRBV3-2) and TRBJ1-1; no reliable D call. The receptor's source is an older woman with colorectal cancer. Sequencing input: PBMCs. The CDR3, as DNA: TGTGCCAGCAGCCTCCGGGTTAAGAACACTGAAGCTTTCTTT. It yields the protein CASSLRVKNTEAFF.